A single sample gave rise to the 25 T cell receptor beta chains below, sequenced in a study of T cell responses to AZD1222 COVID-19 vaccine. Measured with immunoSEQ multiplex PCR; TCRdb has only the in-frame clones, and not every one. The sample lists approximately 100,000 clones; 92% were seen once. The sample was peripheral blood, taken on day 0 of AZD1222 vaccination. The source is an adult in good health.

The chain couples TRBV18 to TRBJ1-2; weak D call: TRBD1 (5 bases). CDR3 length: 12 amino acids. CDR1 is KGHSH, CDR2 LQKENI, per germline. Trimming removed 2 bases from V and 5 bases from J, with 6 bases in between. Written as DNA, the CDR3 is TGTGCCAGCTCACCAGGGGGTTATGGCTACACCTTC. Translated: CASSPGGYGYTF. Full variable domain (missing parts from reference TRBV18 and TRBJ1-2): NAGVMQNPRHLVRRRGQEARLRCSPMKGHSHVYWYRQLPEEGLKFMVYLQKENIIDESGMPKERFSAEFPKEGPSILRIQQVVRGDSAAYFCASSPGGYGYTFGSGTRLTVV.

The rearrangement uses TRBV3-1 (or the pseudogene TRBV3-2) and TRBJ1-5; the D is unclear. Germline V CDR1 and CDR2: LGHDT, YNNKEL (reference sequence). V lost 3 bases and J lost 2, with 5 bases in between. The CDR3 runs 13 residues. The CDR3 nucleotides read TGTGCCAGCAGCCAGATCGGCAATCAGCCCCAGCATTTT. It translates to CASSQIGNQPQHF.

This rearrangement joins TRBV6-5 to TRBJ1-6; 7 nucleotides match TRBD1. With 7 bases clipped from V and 4 bases from J, the junction kept 4 bases outside the gene matches. Germline V gives CDR1 MNHEY, CDR2 SVGAGI. The CDR3 totals 14 residues. This CDR3 is CASTPGQYNSPLHF. The CDR3 region has the DNA TGTGCCAGCACCCCGGGACAGTATAATTCACCCCTCCACTTT.

This chain joins TRBV5-6 and TRBJ2-6, with D unclear. With 2 bases removed from V and 0 bases from J, the gap between germline ends came to 6 bases. Germline V CDR1 and CDR2: SGHDT, YYEEEE. The CDR3 consists of 15 residues. The CDR3 DNA is TGTGCCAGCAGCTTACTGTTCTCTGGGGCCAACGTCCTGACTTTC. This encodes CASSLLFSGANVLTF.

CDR3 nucleotides: TGTGGGACAGGAAAGGAGCAGCCCCAGCATTTT. Its protein is CGTGKEQPQHF. The chain employs TRBV28 and TRBJ1-5; 7 nucleotides agree with TRBD1. The CDR3 covers 11 residues. The germline gives CDR1 MDHEN, CDR2 SYDVKM.

The chain recombines TRBV4-3 with TRBJ1-6, with 8 nucleotides matching TRBD1. This CDR3 comprises 15 residues. Germline CDR1 reads LGHNA; CDR2 reads YSLEER. The ends lost 2 bases at V and 8 bases at J; junction bases unmatched: 5. In nucleotides, the CDR3 is TGCGCCAGCAGCCAACTGGGACAGGCGGATTCACCCCTCCACTTT. It yields the protein CASSQLGQADSPLHF.

This clone was detected once. The chain combines TRBV19 with TRBJ2-1; D might be TRBD2 (5 bases). The germline V and J ends were trimmed by 0 bases and 7 bases, with 10 bases remaining between them. The CDR3 runs to 14 residues. The germline gives CDR1 LNHDA, CDR2 SQIVND (reference sequence). The CDR3 region has the DNA TGTGCCAGTAGTATAGAGAGCCCGGGGAATGAGCAGTTCTTC. It encodes CASSIESPGNEQFF. The full variable domain, rest sourced from reference TRBV19 and TRBJ2-1, is DGGITQSPKYLFRKEGQNVTLSCEQNLNHDAMYWYRQDPGQGLRLIYYSQIVNDFQKGDIAEGYSVSREKKESFPLTVTSAQKNPTAFYLCASSIESPGNEQFFGPGTRLTVL.

V usage is TRBV15 and J usage is TRBJ2-3; 11 bases line up with TRBD2. Germline loops: CDR1 LNHNV, CDR2 YYDKDF (reference sequence). The V gene end was trimmed by 4 bases and the J gene end by 3 bases; junction bases not matched to a gene: 3. This CDR3 is built from 15 residues. In DNA, the CDR3 is TGTGCCACCAGCATTACTAGCGGGAGTACAGATACGCAGTATTTT. It translates to CATSITSGSTDTQYF. The entire variable domain, with the rest obtained from reference TRBV15 and TRBJ2-3, is as follows: DAMVIQNPRYQVTQFGKPVTLSCSQTLNHNVMYWYQQKSSQAPKLLFHYYDKDFNNEADTPDNFQSRRPNTSFCFLDIRSPGLGDTAMYLCATSITSGSTDTQYFGPGTRLTVL.

The rearrangement joins TRBV18 to TRBJ1-1; no clear D gene. The CDR3 loop spans 15 amino acids. Per the germline V gene, CDR1 is KGHSH and CDR2 is LQKENI. Trimming removed 3 bases from V and 1 base from J, with 12 bases in between. Here the CDR3 reads CASSPRDRSNTEAFF. In nucleotides, the CDR3 is TGTGCCAGCTCACCCCGCGATCGATCGAACACTGAAGCTTTCTTT.

CDR3: CASSRRRGMGDEQYF. CDR3 sequence (DNA): TGCGCCAGCAGCCGACGCAGGGGTATGGGAGACGAGCAGTACTTC. The genes are TRBV4-3 and TRBJ2-7, with D perhaps matching TRBD1 (6 bases). Trimming cost V 4 bases and J 5 bases, with 18 bases left between them. CDR1 is LGHNA, CDR2 YSLEER, per germline. The CDR3 is made up of 15 amino acids.

This sequence joins TRBV20-1 and TRBJ1-5, with D tentatively TRBD1 (5 bases). The germline CDR1 and CDR2 sequences are DFQATT and SNEGSKA (reference sequence). CDR3 size: 13 residues. V lost 3 bases to trimming and J lost 4 bases, with 10 bases between them. CDR3 amino acids: CSASQGWNQPQHF. In DNA form, the CDR3 reads TGCAGTGCTAGTCAGGGATGGAATCAGCCCCAGCATTTT.

This clone was recorded once. The chain uses TRBV19 and TRBJ2-7; 15 bases agree with TRBD2. The CDR3 sequence is 16 residues long. Germline CDR1 and CDR2: LNHDA and SQIVND (reference sequence). Trimming at V came to 6 bases and at J to 5 bases, leaving 8 bases not matched to a gene. The CDR3 DNA is TGTGCCAGTAGCTCCCTCGGACTAGCGGGAGGGAACGAGCAGTACTTC. Encoded protein: CASSSLGLAGGNEQYF.

The DNA for the CDR3 is TGTGCCAGCAGTGAAACCGGGGTTGACTACACCTTC. As protein: CASSETGVDYTF. The V and J genes are TRBV6-1 and TRBJ1-2; D is uncertain. The length of the CDR3 is 12 residues. Germline CDR1 MNHNS, CDR2 SASEGT. V lost 2 bases and J lost 10, with 11 bases in between.

V usage is TRBV30 and J usage is TRBJ1-4; tentative D call: TRBD1 (6 bases). The CDR3 covers 15 residues. The germline CDR1 and CDR2 sequences are GTSNPN and SVGIG (reference sequence). The V and J ends lost 0 bases and 4 bases respectively, with 12 bases between them. The CDR3 region is CAWSVSGDLNEKLFF. CDR3 DNA sequence: TGTGCCTGGAGTGTATCAGGGGATCTTAATGAAAAACTGTTTTTT.

The chain is built from TRBV6-5 and TRBJ2-7; D gene unclear. The germline V gene has CDR1 MNHEY and CDR2 SVGAGI. The CDR3 length is 14 residues. V lost 4 bases to trimming and J lost 3 bases, with 13 bases between them. CDR3 DNA sequence: TGTGCCAGCAGTTCCCAGAGCGTCGTCTACGAGCAGTACTTC. Amino acid sequence: CASSSQSVVYEQYF.

The chain carries TRBV6-5 and TRBJ2-3; D gene ambiguous. The CDR3 covers 11 residues. The V end was cut by 7 bases, the J end by 3 bases, with 5 bases between. Germline V gives CDR1 MNHEY, CDR2 SVGAGI. CDR3 in DNA: TGTGCCAGCACCTATACAGATACGCAGTATTTT. Translated: CASTYTDTQYF.

The rearrangement links TRBV11-3 to TRBJ1-1; 8 bases agree with TRBD1. Germline CDR1 reads SGHNT; CDR2 reads YENEEA. The CDR3 covers 17 residues. The trim removed 4 bases at V and 1 base at J, leaving 11 bases unmatched. The CDR3 bases are TGTGCCAGCAGCTCAAGGGGACAGGTAGGACCGAACACTGAAGCTTTCTTT. Translation gives CASSSRGQVGPNTEAFF.

DNA of the CDR3: TGTGCCAGCAGCAAAAGTGAGCTAGCGGGGGATACAGATACGCAGTATTTT. Its translation is CASSKSELAGDTDTQYF. V and J are TRBV21-1 and TRBJ2-3; no DNA check was done on the table's D call, TRBD2. TRBV21-1 is a pseudogene. The CDR3 is 17 amino acids.

V and J are TRBV5-8 and TRBJ1-2, with unresolved D. The CDR3 covers 13 residues. Germline CDR1 is SGHTS and CDR2 is YDEGEE. V was shortened by 1 base and J by 2 bases, with 6 bases between the two germline ends. CDR3 residues: CASSLSGNYGYTF. In nucleotides, the CDR3 is TGTGCCAGCAGCTTGTCGGGGAACTATGGCTACACCTTC.

CDR3 nucleotides: TGCAGCGTCGACCCGGGACAGCTCAACACTGAAGCTTTCTTT. As protein: CSVDPGQLNTEAFF. This chain connects TRBV29-1 to TRBJ1-1; 7 bases line up with TRBD1. Germline trimming cut 6 bases from V and 2 bases from J; bases unmatched to any gene: 9. The CDR3 sequence is 14 residues long. Germline V gene data show CDR1 as SQVTM and CDR2 as ANQGSEA.

This chain joins TRBV21-1 and TRBJ1-2. TRBV21-1 is labeled a pseudogene. This CDR3 has 11 amino acids. The CDR3 protein is CASSKGGGYTF. The CDR3 DNA follows: TGTGCCAGCAGCAAAGGGGGGGGCTACACCTTC.

The V gene is TRBV5-5, the J gene TRBJ2-7; unclear D gene. Trimming removed 1 base from V and 2 bases from J, with 7 bases in between. CDR3 length: 13 residues. The germline gives CDR1 SGHKS, CDR2 YYEKEE (reference sequence). The CDR3 region is CASSLQETYEQYF. CDR3 bases: TGTGCCAGCAGCTTGCAGGAAACCTACGAGCAGTACTTC.

V gene TRBV4-2 combines with J gene TRBJ1-5, with D hard to call. The germline V gene encodes CDR1 LGHNA and CDR2 YNFKEQ. Deletions cut 0 bases from V and 5 bases from J, with 2 bases between. The CDR3 runs 12 residues. The CDR3 spells CASSQEDQPQHF. The CDR3 nucleotides read TGTGCCAGCAGCCAAGAAGATCAGCCCCAGCATTTT.

This clone has just one count. V gene TRBV29-1 combines with J gene TRBJ1-2; D is unclear. The CDR3 has 15 residues. The germline V and J ends were trimmed by 2 bases and 1 base, with 14 bases remaining between them. Germline CDR1 is SQVTM and CDR2 is ANQGSEA. The chain's CDR3 is CSVETSPTDNYGYTF. The DNA for the CDR3 is TGCAGCGTTGAAACCTCCCCGACGGATAACTATGGCTACACCTTC. The entire variable domain, with the rest obtained from reference TRBV29-1 and TRBJ1-2, is as follows: SAVISQKPSRDICQRGTSLTIQCQVDSQVTMMFWYRQQPGQSLTLIATANQGSEATYESGFVIDKFPISRPNLTFSTLTVSNMSPEDSSIYLCSVETSPTDNYGYTFGSGTRLTVV.

The rearrangement uses TRBV11-3 and TRBJ1-2; TRBD1 matches 7 bases. This CDR3 is 13 amino acids long. Trimming removed 7 bases from V and 2 bases from J; junction bases left unmatched: 4. The germline gives CDR1 SGHNT, CDR2 YENEEA. Here the CDR3 reads CASTKDRNYGYTF. For the CDR3, the DNA is TGTGCCAGCACCAAGGACAGGAACTATGGCTACACCTTC.